This entry features one TCR beta chain sequence. Its antigen is undetermined. CDR3 length equals 15 residues. The V gene's germline CDR1 is MDHEN and CDR2 SYDVKM. Unmatched junction bases numbered 8, after V lost 7 bases and J lost 3 bases. Replicate PCRs from sorted subsets contained around 200 ng DNA, which is some 30,000 T cell genomes. The protocol was immunoSEQ multiplex PCR, while the TCRdb copy is restricted to in-frame clones and leaves out a portion. The table includes about 680,000 clones, 72% detected once. The data were taken from a study of shared clonotypes between healthy human individuals. Study results and caveats: Larger richness was generally estimated for naive than memory subsets. In having few donors, the study represented limited genetic and exposure-history diversity. The rarefaction results pointed to incomplete sorted-subset sequencing despite large depth.

The chain has TRBV28 and TRBJ1-3, with 8 bases matching TRBD1. The TCR comes from a woman in her twenties or thirties in good health. The specimen sequenced was memory CD4+ T cells sorted from blood. Subset meaning: CD45RA-negative fraction. CDR3 protein: CASKTGAPRGNTIYF. For the CDR3, the DNA is TGTGCCAGCAAGACAGGGGCGCCCCGTGGAAACACCATATATTTT. The whole variable domain, remainder taken from reference TRBV28 and TRBJ1-3, is DVKVTQSSRYLVKRTGEKVFLECVQDMDHENMFWYRQDPGLGLRLIYFSYDVKMKEKGDIPEGYSVSREKKERFSLILESASTNQTSMYLCASKTGAPRGNTIYFGEGSWLTVV.